The 10 T cell receptor beta chains below come from one sample, sequenced in a study of tumor T cells in aggressive B-cell lymphoma. Repertoires were generated with immunoSEQ multiplex PCR, while TCRdb's copy carries only in-frame clones and drops some. The sample has thousands of clones; about 80% are singletons. The sample was tumor tissue. The receptors derive from an adult with diffuse large B cell lymphoma.

The CDR3 is CAWSYAGAGEKLFF. The CDR3 DNA is TGTGCCTGGAGTTACGCAGGGGCAGGGGAAAAACTGTTTTTT. The chain recombines TRBV30 with TRBJ1-4; the D gene is possibly TRBD1 (6 bases). Germline assignment: CDR1 GTSNPN and CDR2 SVGIG (reference sequence). CDR3 length equals 14 residues. The germline V and J ends were trimmed by 2 bases and 8 bases, with 15 bases remaining between them.

This clone has a single count. Other DNA sequences of this sample code for an identical CDR3. The CDR3, as DNA: TGCGCCAGCAGCCAAGTTGCAGGGGGCTATGAGCAGTACTTC. Protein sequence: CASSQVAGGYEQYF. The chain is built from TRBV4-1 and TRBJ2-7; TRBD1 matches 8 bases. J was trimmed by 7 bases and V by 1 base; bases with no gene match: 6. Germline CDR1 reads MGHRA; CDR2 reads YSYEKL. This CDR3 spans 14 amino acids.

The CDR3: CASSSLHQGRVFATEAFF. DNA of the CDR3: TGTGCCAGCAGCTCCCTGCATCAGGGCCGGGTTTTTGCGACTGAAGCTTTCTTT. The gene calls are TRBV7-9 and TRBJ1-1; D is possibly TRBD1 (5 bases). V shed 4 bases and J shed 5 bases, with 26 bases lying between them. Germline CDR1 is SEHNR and CDR2 is FQNEAQ (reference sequence). The CDR3 contains 18 residues.

V gene TRBV5-1 combines with J gene TRBJ2-2, with 9 bases identical to TRBD1. Germline CDR1 and CDR2: SGHRS and YFSETQ. The J segment lost 9 bases and the V segment lost 0 bases, leaving 6 bases of the junction unmatched. The CDR3 has 15 residues. CDR3 bases: TGCGCCAGCAGCTTGGATGGGACAGGGAATAGGGAGCTGTTTTTT. Translated, it gives CASSLDGTGNRELFF. The full variable domain, rest sourced from reference TRBV5-1 and TRBJ2-2, is KAGVTQTPRYLIKTRGQQVTLSCSPISGHRSVSWYQQTPGQGLQFLFEYFSETQRNKGNFPGRFSGRQFSNSRSEMNVSTLELGDSALYLCASSLDGTGNRELFFGEGSRLTVL.

The CDR3 DNA follows: TGCGCCAGCAGCTTATCTGGAGGGGGCGGAGAGACCCAGTACTTC. Its protein is CASSLSGGGGETQYF. The J gene is TRBJ2-5, the V gene TRBV5-1; perhaps TRBD1 as D (7 bases). Germline V gene lookup returns CDR1 SGHRS and CDR2 YFSETQ. Deletions cut 2 bases from V and 4 bases from J, with 15 bases between. The CDR3 has 15 amino acids.

V is TRBV30 and J is TRBJ2-7; no firm D call. Germline CDR1 reads GTSNPN; CDR2 reads SVGIG (reference sequence). The CDR3 contains 14 residues. The V end lost 3 bases, the J end lost 0 bases, and 12 bases lay between the germline ends. The CDR3: CAWRDRLSSYEQYF. The CDR3 bases are TGTGCCTGGAGAGACCGACTTAGCTCCTACGAGCAGTACTTC.

The V call is TRBV27, the J call TRBJ2-1; 10 nucleotides match TRBD2. The J segment lost 8 bases and the V segment lost 2 bases, leaving 9 bases of the junction unmatched. There are 16 residues in the CDR3. Germline lookup yields CDR1 MNHEY and CDR2 SMNVEV (reference sequence). The DNA of the CDR3 is TGTGCCAGCAGTTTAAGTCCAGCGGGGGGGCGGTATGAGCAGTTCTTC. It codes for CASSLSPAGGRYEQFF.

The rearrangement links TRBV11-2 to TRBJ1-3; D might be TRBD1 (5 bases). V was clipped by 8 bases and J by 0 bases, with 17 bases between them. This CDR3 has 16 amino acids. CDR1 is SGHAT and CDR2 is FQNNGV in the germline V gene. The CDR3 DNA follows: TGTGCCAGCGCAAGTCGGGGGAAAAACTCTGGAAACACCATATATTTT. It codes for CASASRGKNSGNTIYF.

This clone was seen only once. The chain combines TRBV6-1 with TRBJ1-1; D unclear. Germline V gene sequence: CDR1 MNHNS, CDR2 SASEGT. Trimming removed 5 bases at V and 1 base at J, with 11 bases between. The CDR3 length is 14 residues. Here the CDR3 reads CASSRGGRNTEAFF. The CDR3 coding sequence is TGTGCCAGCAGTCGAGGAGGGAGGAACACTGAAGCTTTCTTT.

The rearrangement links TRBV6-5 to TRBJ1-5, with 7 bases lining up with TRBD1. V lost 4 bases to trimming and J lost 5 bases; unmatched junction nucleotides: 8. Germline-derived CDR1 and CDR2 are MNHEY and SVGAGI. CDR3 size: 15 residues. CDR3 DNA: TGTGCCAGCAGTTCACAGGGGTTCATCCATCAGCCCCAGCATTTT. It translates to CASSSQGFIHQPQHF.